Included here is one T cell receptor (beta chain) sequence, with context. This specimen comes from a study of control samples from healthy donors and cancer patients. The data were produced by immunoSEQ multiplex PCR, yet TCRdb's version contains in-frame clones alone and is incomplete. The sample contains roughly 150,000 clones, approximately 93% of which appear only once. The ends were cut back, 8 bases at V and 0 bases at J, with 12 bases in the middle. CDR1 is SEHNR, CDR2 FQNEAQ, per germline (reference sequence). The CDR3 has 14 residues. V and J are TRBV7-9 and TRBJ2-3, with D possibly matching TRBD2 (6 bases). Sequenced sample: blood. The sequence came from a man younger than 35 in good health. CDR3 sequence reads: CASGVAGSTDTQYF. Here the CDR3 DNA reads TGTGCCAGCGGGGTTGCGGGGAGCACAGATACGCAGTATTTT.